The subject of this entry is one TCR beta chain. Its target is unknown. The ends were cut back, 3 bases at V and 4 bases at J, with 9 bases in the middle. CDR1 MNHEY and CDR2 SMNVEV come from the germline V gene (reference sequence). The length of the CDR3 is 13 residues. These data come from a study of radiotherapy plus CTLA-4 blockade in lung cancer. Study in general: Objective responses emerged in about 20% of patients, and 25% to 40% attained disease control. Study-wide points: Radiotherapy plus ipilimumab was followed by expansion in blood of tumor-derived TCR clones.

Here immunoSEQ multiplex PCR was the method, and the copy in TCRdb shows in-frame clones only, minus some. This sample has around 100,000 clones, with roughly 74% found just once. This clonotype was sampled from a human donor with non-small cell lung cancer who had a partial response to radiotherapy plus ipilimumab. Some clones in this sample may be carry-over from other donors' samples. The source material was peripheral blood, sampled from a patient treated with radiotherapy plus ipilimumab. The chain is built from TRBV27 and TRBJ2-5; D remains ambiguous. The chain's CDR3 is CASSLGSIETQYF. CDR3 coding DNA: TGTGCCAGCAGTTTGGGCAGTATAGAGACCCAGTACTTC.